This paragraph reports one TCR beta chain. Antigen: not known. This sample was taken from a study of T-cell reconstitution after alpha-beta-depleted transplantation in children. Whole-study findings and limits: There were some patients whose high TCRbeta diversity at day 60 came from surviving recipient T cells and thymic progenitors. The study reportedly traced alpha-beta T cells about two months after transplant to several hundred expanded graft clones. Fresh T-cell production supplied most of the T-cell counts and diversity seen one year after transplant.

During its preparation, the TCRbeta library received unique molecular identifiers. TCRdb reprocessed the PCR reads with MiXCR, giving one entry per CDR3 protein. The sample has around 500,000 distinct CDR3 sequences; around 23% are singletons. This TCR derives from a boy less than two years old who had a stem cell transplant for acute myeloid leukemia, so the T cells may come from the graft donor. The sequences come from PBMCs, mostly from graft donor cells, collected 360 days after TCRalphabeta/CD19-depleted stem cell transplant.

The CDR3 is CASSLAIGELFF. CDR3 DNA: TGCGCCAGCAGCTTGGCCATCGGGGAGCTGTTTTTT. The chain couples TRBV5-1 to TRBJ2-2; D is unclear. The length of the CDR3 is 12 residues. Trimming cost V 0 bases and J 7 bases, with 4 bases left between them. Germline CDR1 reads SGHRS; CDR2 reads YFSETQ.